In its sample, the clone carrying this TCR beta chain was seen once. No antigen is known for it. Uncontrolled infection, other autoimmune disease, pregnancy or lactation led to exclusion. The data were taken from a study of T cells in Graves' hyperthyroidism and ophthalmopathy. Points from the study as a whole: A model built on 13 V-J features separated ophthalmopathy from stable hyperthyroidism.

TCR beta CDR3 sequences were amplified from RNA transcripts. The HTBI set primed first-round TCR CDR3 RT-PCR. TCRdb re-called the multiplex PCR reads through MiXCR, storing one row per CDR3 protein. The sample carries 650,000 to 800,000 distinct CDR3 sequences, 45% recorded once. This clonotype originated in an adult man with Graves' disease, either hyperthyroidism or ophthalmopathy (not recorded which). Sequencing was performed on peripheral blood or thyroid tissue (not recorded which).

The CDR3 bases are TGTGCCAGCAGCAAGGGACCTGGAGAAAAACTGTTTTTT. Translated, it gives CASSKGPGEKLFF. This chain uses TRBV7-6 with TRBJ1-4, with D maybe TRBD1 (5 bases). Germline V CDR1 and CDR2: SGHVS, FNYEAQ. V lost 5 bases and J lost 8, with 12 bases in between. This CDR3 is 13 amino acids long.